In this sample, the clone carrying this T cell receptor beta chain turned up a few times. Study processing details: Using reference gene primer amplification, nucleated cell counts were estimated. Method: immunoSEQ multiplex PCR; TCRdb's copy keeps in-frame clones and lacks some. V and J calls and clone size are as listed in that table; D and trimming were resolved from the DNA. In the table there are 100,000 to 150,000 clones, more than 65% of which are singletons. The sample comes from a study of blood T cell repertoires in COVID-19. At the level of the study: Sites across the United States, Italy and Spain contributed samples from acute and convalescent COVID-19. The cDNA or gDNA used as material had been derived from T cells, B-cell-depleted T cells, or PBMCs.

V lost 3 bases and J lost 11, with 14 bases in between. The CDR3 extends over 13 amino acids. CDR1 LGHDT and CDR2 YNNKEL come from the germline V gene (reference sequence). The material sequenced was peripheral blood. The J gene is TRBJ1-5, the V gene TRBV3-1 (or the pseudogene TRBV3-2); D not resolved. This clonotype was sampled from a human donor in a cohort sampled during active COVID-19. CDR3 bases: TGTGCCAGCAGCCAGGAACGGGTGGGTACCCAGCATTTT. Translated: CASSQERVGTQHF.